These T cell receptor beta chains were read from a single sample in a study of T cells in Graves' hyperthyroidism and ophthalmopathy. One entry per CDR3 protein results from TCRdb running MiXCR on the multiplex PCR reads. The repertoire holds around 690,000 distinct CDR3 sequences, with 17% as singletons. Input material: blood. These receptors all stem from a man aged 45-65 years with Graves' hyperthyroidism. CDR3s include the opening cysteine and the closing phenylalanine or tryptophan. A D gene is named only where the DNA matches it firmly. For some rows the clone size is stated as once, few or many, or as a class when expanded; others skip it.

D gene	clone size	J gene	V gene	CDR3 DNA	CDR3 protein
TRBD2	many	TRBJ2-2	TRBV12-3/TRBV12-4	TGTGCCAGCAGACCCATAGCGGGAGTAACCGGGGAGCTGTTTTTT	CASRPIAGVTGELFF
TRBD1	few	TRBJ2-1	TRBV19	TGTGCCAGTAAATTCCGGGACAGGGGCTACAATGAGCAGTTCTTC	CASKFRDRGYNEQFF
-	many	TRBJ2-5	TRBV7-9	TGTGCCAGCAGCTTATCGGGAAGAGGCCAAGAGACCCAGTACTTC	CASSLSGRGQETQYF
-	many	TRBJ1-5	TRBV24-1	TGTGCCACCAGTGATTCTGGCGGATCCTCGCCCCAGCATTTT	CATSDSGGSSPQHF
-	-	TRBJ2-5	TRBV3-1	TGTGCCAGCTTCTCTTCTCCAAGCGGGCCGACCCATGAGACCCAGTACTTC	CASFSSPSGPTHETQYF
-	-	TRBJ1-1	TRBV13	TGTGCCAGCAGTCACCTGGGACCGAACACTGAAGCTTTCTTT	CASSHLGPNTEAFF
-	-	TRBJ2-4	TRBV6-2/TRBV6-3	TGTGCCAGCAGCCCGGGGGCCGTGAACATTCAGTACTTC	CASSPGAVNIQYF
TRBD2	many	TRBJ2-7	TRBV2	TGTGCCAGCGAACCAAAAGCCGGGACTAGATTCTACGAGCAGTACTTC	CASEPKAGTRFYEQYF
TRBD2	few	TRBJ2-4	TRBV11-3	TGTGCCAGCAGCTTTAGTCTCCAGCGGGGTATAGCCAAAAACATTCAGTACTTC	CASSFSLQRGIAKNIQYF
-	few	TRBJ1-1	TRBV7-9	TGTGCCAGCAGCCCTCGAACCGACACTGAAGCTTTCTTT	CASSPRTDTEAFF
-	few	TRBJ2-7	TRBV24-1	TGTGCCACCAGTGACGAGTACGAGCAGTACTTC	CATSDEYEQYF
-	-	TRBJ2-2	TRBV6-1	TGTGCCAGCACAAACAGGGAGCCCACCGGGGAGCTGTTTTTT	CASTNREPTGELFF
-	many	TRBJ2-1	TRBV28	TGTGCCAGCAGTTTATGGGCGGGCTCCTACAATGAGCAGTTCTTC	CASSLWAGSYNEQFF